This T cell receptor (beta chain) was recovered during a study of OX40 agonist ivuxolimab in advanced cancers. Germline CDR1 and CDR2: LGHNA and YNFKEQ. The CDR3 runs 15 residues. Trimming removed 5 bases at V and 0 bases at J, with 13 bases between. Method: immunoSEQ multiplex PCR; TCRdb's copy keeps in-frame clones and lacks some. Of tens of thousands of clones listed, 91% are singletons. The gene calls are TRBV4-2 and TRBJ2-5; possibly TRBD1 or TRBD2 for D (5 bases each). The sequencing here drew on CD4+ or CD8+ T cells sorted from blood, taken in a trial of the OX40 agonist ivuxolimab. This sequence was found in an adult with an advanced solid tumor such as melanoma, head and neck, liver or kidney cancer. This CDR3 is CASSKIGTNQETQYF. The CDR3 region has the DNA TGTGCCAGCAGCAAGATCGGGACCAACCAAGAGACCCAGTACTTC.